This T cell receptor (beta chain) was captured in a study of T cells in Graves' hyperthyroidism and ophthalmopathy. The overall study: The blood sample was taken at first diagnosis, before treatment began.

This clonotype was observed many times. Its antigen is not known. Findings and limits, study-wide: Within blood appeared most thyroid clonotypes that had expanded above 0.001.

Blood was sampled at initial diagnosis of hyperthyroidism, prior to onset of any ophthalmopathy symptoms. From 9 to 10 ml of fresh peripheral blood, PBMCs were isolated. Amplification of TCR beta CDR3 regions used RNA as the template. An initial round of RT-PCR targeting the TCR CDR3 relied on the HTBI primer set. TCRdb reprocessed the multiplex PCR reads via MiXCR and lists one record per CDR3 protein. The repertoire holds approximately 400,000 distinct CDR3 sequences, with more than 15% as singletons. The sample comprised blood. The source is a woman aged 18-29 years with Graves' hyperthyroidism that later progressed to Graves' ophthalmopathy.

CDR3 DNA sequence: TGTGCCAGCTACAGTGGGACAGGGTCCTACGAGCAGTACTTC. Protein sequence: CASYSGTGSYEQYF. This chain uses TRBV28 with TRBJ2-7; TRBD1 agrees at 9 bases. The CDR3 has 14 amino acids. Trimming at V came to 8 bases and at J to 1 base, leaving 6 bases not matched to a gene. The germline gives CDR1 MDHEN, CDR2 SYDVKM.